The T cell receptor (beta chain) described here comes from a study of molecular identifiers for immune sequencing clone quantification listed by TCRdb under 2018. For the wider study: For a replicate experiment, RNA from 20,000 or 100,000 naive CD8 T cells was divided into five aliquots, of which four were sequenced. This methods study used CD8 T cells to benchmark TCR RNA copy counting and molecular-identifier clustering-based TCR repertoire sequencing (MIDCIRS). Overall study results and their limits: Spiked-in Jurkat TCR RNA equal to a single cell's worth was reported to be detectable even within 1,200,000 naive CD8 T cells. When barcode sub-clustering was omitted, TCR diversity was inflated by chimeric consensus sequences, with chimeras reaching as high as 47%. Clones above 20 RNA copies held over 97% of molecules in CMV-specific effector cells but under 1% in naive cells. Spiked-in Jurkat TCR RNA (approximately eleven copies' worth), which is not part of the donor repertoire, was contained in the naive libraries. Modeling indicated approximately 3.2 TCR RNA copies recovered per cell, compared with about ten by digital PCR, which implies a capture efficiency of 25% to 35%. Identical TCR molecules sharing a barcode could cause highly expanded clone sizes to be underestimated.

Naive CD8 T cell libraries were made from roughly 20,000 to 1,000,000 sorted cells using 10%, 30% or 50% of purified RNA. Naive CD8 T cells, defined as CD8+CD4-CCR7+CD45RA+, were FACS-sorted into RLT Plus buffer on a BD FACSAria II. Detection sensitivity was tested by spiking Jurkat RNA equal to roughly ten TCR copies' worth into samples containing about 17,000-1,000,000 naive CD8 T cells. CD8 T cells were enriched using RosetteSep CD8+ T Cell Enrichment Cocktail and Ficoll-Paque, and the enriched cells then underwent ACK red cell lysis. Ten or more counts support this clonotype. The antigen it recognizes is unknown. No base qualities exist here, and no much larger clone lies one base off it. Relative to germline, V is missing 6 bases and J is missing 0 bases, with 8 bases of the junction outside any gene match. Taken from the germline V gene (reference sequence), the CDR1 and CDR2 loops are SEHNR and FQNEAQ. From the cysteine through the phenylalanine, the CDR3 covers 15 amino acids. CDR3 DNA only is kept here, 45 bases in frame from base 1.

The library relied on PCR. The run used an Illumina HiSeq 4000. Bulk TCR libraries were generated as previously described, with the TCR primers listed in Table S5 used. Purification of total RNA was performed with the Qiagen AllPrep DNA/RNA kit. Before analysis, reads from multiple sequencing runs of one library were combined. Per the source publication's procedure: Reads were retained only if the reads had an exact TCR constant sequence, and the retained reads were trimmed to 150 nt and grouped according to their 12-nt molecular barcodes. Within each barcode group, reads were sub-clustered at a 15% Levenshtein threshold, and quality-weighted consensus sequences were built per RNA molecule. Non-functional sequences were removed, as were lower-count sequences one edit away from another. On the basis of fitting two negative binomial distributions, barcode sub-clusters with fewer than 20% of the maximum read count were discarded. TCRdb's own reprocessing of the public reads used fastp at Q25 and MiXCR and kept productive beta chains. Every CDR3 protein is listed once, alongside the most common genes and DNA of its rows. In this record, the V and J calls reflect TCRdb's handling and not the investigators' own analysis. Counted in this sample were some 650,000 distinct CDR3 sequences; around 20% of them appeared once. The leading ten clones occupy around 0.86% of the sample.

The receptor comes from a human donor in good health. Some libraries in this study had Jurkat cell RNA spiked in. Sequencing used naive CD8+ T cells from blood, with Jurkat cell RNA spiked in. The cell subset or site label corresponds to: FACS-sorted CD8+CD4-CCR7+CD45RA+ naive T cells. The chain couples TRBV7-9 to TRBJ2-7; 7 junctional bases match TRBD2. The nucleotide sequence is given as TGTGCCAGCAGTGGCAGCGGGGAAAGCTCCTACGAGCAGTACTTC. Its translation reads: CASSGSGESSYEQYF. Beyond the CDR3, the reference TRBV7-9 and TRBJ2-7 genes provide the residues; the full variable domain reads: DTGVSQNPRHKITKRGQNVTFRCDPISEHNRLYWYRQTLGQGPEFLTYFQNEAQLEKSRLLSDRFSAERPKGSFSTLEIQRTEQGDSAMYLCASSGSGESSYEQYFGPGTRLTVT.